Listed below are T cell receptor beta chains from one sample, sequenced in a study of control samples from healthy donors and cancer patients. Method: immunoSEQ multiplex PCR; TCRdb's copy keeps in-frame clones and lacks some. In the table there are some 70,000 clones, around 80% of which are singletons. The sequenced sample consisted of blood. Receptors originate from a man between 60 and 70 years old in good health. Each CDR3 is given with its conserved first and last residue. A D gene is named only where the DNA matches it firmly. The size field is filled for only some rows; it gives once, few, many or a size class.

J: TRBJ1-5; size: -; D: -; V: TRBV2; CDR3: CASSETGDSLRPQHF; DNA: TGTGCCAGCAGTGAAACGGGGGACTCCCTCCGGCCCCAGCATTTT
J: TRBJ2-5; size: few; D: -; V: TRBV19; CDR3: CASSLRQAAAETQYF; DNA: TGTGCCAGTAGTCTAAGACAGGCGGCCGCGGAGACCCAGTACTTC
J: TRBJ2-1; size: -; D: TRBD1; V: TRBV4-1; CDR3: CASSQPGQEKFF; DNA: TGCGCCAGCAGCCAACCGGGACAGGAGAAGTTCTTC
J: TRBJ2-7; size: -; D: -; V: TRBV7-9; CDR3: CASGLRDTFYEQYF; DNA: TGTGCCAGCGGGCTCCGGGACACCTTCTACGAGCAGTACTTC
J: TRBJ1-5; size: -; D: -; V: TRBV5-7; CDR3: CASSPDRPNQPQHF; DNA: TGTGCCAGCAGTCCTGACAGGCCTAATCAGCCCCAGCATTTT
J: TRBJ1-1; size: few; D: -; V: TRBV6-1; CDR3: CASSDPQRRHTEAFF; DNA: TGTGCCAGCAGTGATCCCCAAAGGCGTCACACTGAAGCTTTCTTT
J: TRBJ1-2; size: -; D: -; V: TRBV4-2; CDR3: CASSQDGQATNYGYTF; DNA: TGTGCCAGCAGCCAAGATGGTCAGGCCACTAACTATGGCTACACCTTC
J: TRBJ2-7; size: -; D: TRBD2; V: TRBV9; CDR3: CASSVEVGRGKQYF; DNA: TGTGCCAGCAGCGTAGAGGTCGGGAGGGGAAAGCAGTACTTC
J: TRBJ1-5; size: -; D: -; V: TRBV2; CDR3: CASSVWGAGQPQHF; DNA: TGTGCCAGCAGTGTGTGGGGGGCAGGCCAGCCCCAGCATTTT
J: TRBJ1-6; size: few; D: TRBD1; V: TRBV5-1; CDR3: CASSSGQGLSPLHF; DNA: TGCGCCAGCAGCTCGGGACAGGGGCTCTCACCCCTCCACTTT
J: TRBJ1-2; size: -; D: -; V: TRBV11-1; CDR3: CASSLSGGGYTF; DNA: TGTGCCAGCAGCTTATCCGGGGGTGGCTACACCTTC
J: TRBJ2-7; size: -; D: -; V: TRBV27; CDR3: CASSPQGGGRIHEQYF; DNA: TGTGCCAGCAGTCCCCAGGGGGGCGGGAGGATTCACGAGCAGTACTTC
J: TRBJ2-5; size: -; D: -; V: TRBV7-2; CDR3: CASSLGGAGETQYF; DNA: TGTGCCAGCAGCTTAGGAGGGGCCGGGGAGACCCAGTACTTC
J: TRBJ1-5; size: -; D: TRBD1; V: TRBV27; CDR3: CASSIKWQGASNQPQHF; DNA: TGTGCCAGCAGTATCAAGTGGCAGGGGGCGAGCAATCAGCCCCAGCATTTT
J: TRBJ2-7; size: -; D: -; V: TRBV5-8; CDR3: CASSLGPGKIYEQYF; DNA: TGTGCCAGCAGTTTGGGTCCCGGGAAGATCTACGAGCAGTACTTC
J: TRBJ2-2; size: -; D: TRBD2; V: TRBV2; CDR3: CASRPTSGTNGELFF; DNA: TGTGCCAGCAGGCCGACTAGCGGGACTAACGGGGAGCTGTTTTTT
J: TRBJ2-1; size: -; D: -; V: TRBV11-3; CDR3: CASGKTGRNEQFF; DNA: TGTGCCAGCGGAAAGACAGGGAGGAATGAGCAGTTCTTC
J: TRBJ2-7; size: -; D: TRBD1; V: TRBV5-5; CDR3: CASRSGTGGYEQYF; DNA: TGTGCCAGCAGGTCCGGGACAGGGGGCTACGAGCAGTACTTC
J: TRBJ2-7; size: once; D: TRBD2; V: TRBV4-2; CDR3: CASSRETSGKSYEQYF; DNA: TGTGCCAGCAGCCGAGAGACTAGCGGGAAATCCTACGAGCAGTACTTC
J: TRBJ2-1; size: -; D: -; V: TRBV5-1; CDR3: CASSLTGSYNEQFF; DNA: TGCGCCAGCAGCTTAACGGGATCCTACAATGAGCAGTTCTTC
J: TRBJ2-3; size: -; D: -; V: TRBV5-6; CDR3: CASSLGRSTDTQYF; DNA: TGTGCCAGCAGCTTGGGACGGAGCACAGATACGCAGTATTTT
J: TRBJ2-1; size: -; D: -; V: TRBV15; CDR3: CATRAGPNEQFF; DNA: TGTGCCACCAGGGCAGGACCTAATGAGCAGTTCTTC
J: TRBJ1-1; size: once; D: -; V: TRBV12-3/TRBV12-4; CDR3: CAAGGGVSTEAFF; DNA: TGTGCCGCGGGGGGGGGAGTGAGCACTGAAGCTTTCTTT
J: TRBJ2-1; size: -; D: -; V: TRBV6-2/TRBV6-3; CDR3: CASSYRPLGAGQFF; DNA: TGTGCCAGCAGTTACCGTCCCCTGGGCGCTGGGCAGTTCTTC
J: TRBJ2-3; size: -; D: TRBD1; V: TRBV30; CDR3: CAWSVFLAGGDTQYF; DNA: TGTGCCTGGAGTGTATTCCTCGCAGGGGGAGATACGCAGTATTTT
J: TRBJ1-3; size: -; D: -; V: TRBV5-1; CDR3: CASSLGGARGGNTIYF; DNA: TGCGCCAGCAGCTTGGGGGGGGCGCGTGGAGGAAACACCATATATTTT
J: TRBJ2-7; size: -; D: -; V: TRBV5-1; CDR3: CASSPEPYEQYF; DNA: TGCGCCAGCAGCCCAGAACCCTACGAGCAGTACTTC
J: TRBJ2-1; size: -; D: -; V: TRBV29-1; CDR3: CSVATGGSYNEQFF; DNA: TGCAGCGTTGCCACTGGGGGATCCTACAATGAGCAGTTCTTC
J: TRBJ2-7; size: few; D: TRBD1; V: TRBV27; CDR3: CASSSGTVRRIHSYEQYF; DNA: TGTGCCAGCAGTTCCGGGACAGTCCGTAGGATCCACTCCTACGAGCAGTACTTC
J: TRBJ2-7; size: few; D: -; V: TRBV18; CDR3: CASSPFSAGSSYEQYF; DNA: TGTGCCAGCTCACCATTTTCCGCAGGAAGCTCCTACGAGCAGTACTTC
J: TRBJ1-1; size: once; D: TRBD1; V: TRBV19; CDR3: CASSEGARTEAFF; DNA: TGTGCCAGTAGCGAGGGGGCCCGCACTGAAGCTTTCTTT
J: TRBJ2-2; size: few; D: -; V: TRBV28; CDR3: CASSLLGNTGELFF; DNA: TGTGCCAGCAGTTTACTAGGGAACACCGGGGAGCTGTTTTTT
J: TRBJ2-1; size: few; D: TRBD2; V: TRBV3-1/TRBV3-2; CDR3: CASSHQLAGYNEQFF; DNA: TGTGCCAGCAGCCATCAACTAGCGGGCTACAATGAGCAGTTCTTC
J: TRBJ2-4; size: few; D: -; V: TRBV2; CDR3: CASSGSSAGDIQYF; DNA: TGTGCCAGCAGTGGCAGTAGCGCTGGGGACATTCAGTACTTC
J: TRBJ2-7; size: once; D: -; V: TRBV4-2; CDR3: CASSHSRTNSYEQYF; DNA: TGTGCCAGCAGCCATAGCAGAACTAACTCCTACGAGCAGTACTTC
J: TRBJ2-2; size: -; D: TRBD2; V: TRBV19; CDR3: CASRPPGLAGSIAGELFF; DNA: TGTGCCAGTAGACCCCCGGGACTAGCGGGTTCAATTGCCGGGGAGCTGTTTTTT
J: TRBJ1-6; size: -; D: TRBD1; V: TRBV6-6; CDR3: CASSPQGAYSPLHF; DNA: TGTGCCAGCAGTCCCCAGGGGGCATATTCACCCCTCCACTTT
J: TRBJ2-1; size: -; D: -; V: TRBV7-9; CDR3: CASRPWGGAYNEQFF; DNA: TGTGCCAGCAGGCCCTGGGGCGGAGCCTACAATGAGCAGTTCTTC
J: TRBJ2-1; size: -; D: TRBD1; V: TRBV3-1/TRBV3-2; CDR3: CASSQGSGTRGYNEQFF; DNA: TGTGCCAGCAGCCAAGGCTCCGGGACCAGGGGGTACAATGAGCAGTTCTTC
J: TRBJ1-4; size: -; D: -; V: TRBV2; CDR3: CASSDRGRNEKLFF; DNA: TGTGCCAGCAGTGACAGGGGCCGTAATGAAAAACTGTTTTTT
J: TRBJ2-5; size: -; D: -; V: TRBV4-3; CDR3: CASSPDKGGSGTQYF; DNA: TGCGCCAGCAGCCCGGATAAGGGTGGGAGCGGGACCCAGTACTTC
J: TRBJ1-5; size: few; D: -; V: TRBV9; CDR3: CASSVDGASQPQHF; DNA: TGTGCCAGCAGCGTAGACGGGGCTAGTCAGCCCCAGCATTTT
J: TRBJ2-5; size: -; D: TRBD1; V: TRBV6-6; CDR3: CASSRDRGPGETQYF; DNA: TGTGCCAGCAGCCGGGACAGGGGGCCGGGAGAGACCCAGTACTTC
J: TRBJ1-5; size: -; D: -; V: TRBV6-1; CDR3: CASSGERGPTYSNQPQHF; DNA: TGTGCCAGCAGTGGGGAGAGGGGTCCGACTTATAGCAATCAGCCCCAGCATTTT
J: TRBJ1-1; size: -; D: -; V: TRBV28; CDR3: CASKYPGGGGTEAFF; DNA: TGTGCCAGCAAGTACCCGGGGGGAGGTGGCACTGAAGCTTTCTTT
J: TRBJ2-1; size: few; D: -; V: TRBV4-3; CDR3: CASSQDYTVWGYNEQFF; DNA: TGCGCCAGCAGCCAAGATTACACGGTTTGGGGCTACAATGAGCAGTTCTTC
J: TRBJ1-5; size: -; D: TRBD1; V: TRBV6-4; CDR3: CASSRTGEEMSTNQPQHF; DNA: TGTGCCAGCAGCCGAACAGGGGAGGAGATGAGTACGAATCAGCCCCAGCATTTT
J: TRBJ1-4; size: -; D: -; V: TRBV6-5; CDR3: CASRTLTGFNEKLFF; DNA: TGTGCCAGCAGAACTTTAACAGGGTTTAATGAAAAACTGTTTTTT
J: TRBJ2-2; size: -; D: TRBD2; V: TRBV20-1; CDR3: CSASRGSGRLNGELFF; DNA: TGCAGTGCTAGTCGGGGTAGCGGGAGATTGAACGGGGAGCTGTTTTTT
J: TRBJ2-1; size: -; D: -; V: TRBV7-9; CDR3: CASSLGFGISSYNEQFF; DNA: TGTGCCAGCAGCTTAGGATTCGGGATCAGCTCCTACAATGAGCAGTTCTTC
J: TRBJ2-7; size: -; D: TRBD1; V: TRBV2; CDR3: CASSDPPHPTGGVDEQYF; DNA: TGTGCCAGCAGTGATCCCCCCCATCCGACAGGGGGCGTCGACGAGCAGTACTTC
J: TRBJ2-7; size: few; D: -; V: TRBV27; CDR3: CASSYGLFYEQYF; DNA: TGTGCCAGCAGTTACGGACTCTTCTACGAGCAGTACTTC
J: TRBJ2-3; size: -; D: -; V: TRBV19; CDR3: CASRGTDTQYF; DNA: TGTGCCAGCCGCGGCACAGATACGCAGTATTTT
J: TRBJ2-1; size: -; D: -; V: TRBV6-2/TRBV6-3; CDR3: CASSSASVDNEQFF; DNA: TGTGCCAGCAGTTCGGCTAGCGTGGACAATGAGCAGTTCTTC
J: TRBJ1-1; size: -; D: -; V: TRBV29-1; CDR3: CSVEWAEVNTEAFF; DNA: TGCAGCGTTGAATGGGCAGAGGTGAACACTGAAGCTTTCTTT
J: TRBJ2-7; size: -; D: -; V: TRBV3-1/TRBV3-2; CDR3: CASSPYSRSTYEQYF; DNA: TGTGCCAGCAGCCCCTACTCCCGAAGCACCTACGAGCAGTACTTC
J: TRBJ2-7; size: -; D: TRBD2; V: TRBV6-5; CDR3: CASSGEGNEQYF; DNA: TGTGCCAGTAGCGGGGAGGGTAACGAGCAGTACTTC
J: TRBJ1-6; size: -; D: -; V: TRBV6-5; CDR3: CASSLRGESSPLHF; DNA: TGTGCCAGCAGTCTACGAGGGGAGAGTTCACCCCTCCACTTT
J: TRBJ2-7; size: -; D: -; V: TRBV7-2; CDR3: CASSLGGRSEQYF; DNA: TGTGCCAGCAGCTTAGGGGGGAGGAGTGAGCAGTACTTC